Listed here are 28 T cell receptor beta chains from one sample, sequenced in a study of identical twins. TCRdb re-derived calls from the 5' RACE reads in MiXCR, one entry per CDR3 protein. The sample shows a few hundred thousand distinct CDR3 sequences, less than 20% of them seen only once. The sequenced sample was naive T cells sorted from blood. The receptor set was obtained from a man aged 50-59 years in good health.

The chain couples TRBV12-3 or TRBV12-4 to TRBJ2-2; a weak D match, TRBD1 (6 bases). The V gene lost 7 bases and the J gene lost 3 bases, with 15 bases spanning the gap. This CDR3 comprises 15 residues. CDR3 nucleotide sequence: TGTGCCAGCACCATGAACAGGGCCGACACCGGGGAGCTGTTTTTT. As protein: CASTMNRADTGELFF.

DNA of the CDR3: TGCAGTGCCACCACGGAGTTAGATACGCAGTATTTT. Residues: CSATTELDTQYF. This chain links TRBV20-1 with TRBJ2-3; D is ambiguous. The CDR3 spans 12 residues. Trimming pared 6 bases from V and 5 bases from J, leaving 12 bases between. In germline, CDR1 is DFQATT, CDR2 SNEGSKA (reference sequence).

V usage is TRBV11-2 and J usage is TRBJ2-1; D is possibly TRBD2 (6 bases). The germline gives CDR1 SGHAT, CDR2 FQNNGV. The CDR3 consists of 17 residues. V was clipped by 0 bases and J by 0 bases, with 12 bases between them. CDR3 bases: TGTGCCAGCAGCTTAGATCGATTAGCGGCCTCCTACAATGAGCAGTTCTTC. Amino acid sequence: CASSLDRLAASYNEQFF.

The chain uses TRBV4-3 and TRBJ2-1, with D possibly being TRBD2 (6 bases). This CDR3 contains 16 residues. Trimming left V 0 bases short and J 1 base short, with 10 bases between. The germline V gene has CDR1 LGHNA and CDR2 YSLEER. The CDR3 DNA reads as TGCGCCAGCAGCCAAGATACCGGGACTTCCTACAATGAGCAGTTCTTC. As protein: CASSQDTGTSYNEQFF.

CDR3 sequence: CASSPELSSYNSPLHF. CDR3 nucleotide sequence: TGTGCCAGCTCACCCGAACTGAGCTCCTATAATTCACCCCTCCACTTT. This chain connects TRBV18 to TRBJ1-6; D ambiguous. The CDR3 is 16 amino acids. Deletions cut 3 bases from V and 0 bases from J, with 9 bases between. Germline CDR1 reads KGHSH; CDR2 reads LQKENI.

The rearrangement uses TRBV5-1 and TRBJ2-5; TRBD1 matches 7 bases. The V and J ends lost 3 bases and 7 bases, in that order; junction bases with no gene match: 9. From germline, CDR1 is SGHRS and CDR2 YFSETQ. The CDR3 loop spans 14 amino acids. The CDR3 DNA sequence: TGCGCCAGCAGCTCTATGACAGGGCGTTGGACCCAGTACTTC. Its protein product is CASSSMTGRWTQYF.

The genes are TRBV4-3 and TRBJ2-7, with 9 bases matching TRBD1. Germline CDR1 and CDR2: LGHNA and YSLEER. V gave up 2 bases and J gave up 4 bases; unmatched junction bases: 9. This CDR3 is built from 16 residues. CDR3 sequence: CASSQRTGTGYYEQYF. CDR3 coding DNA: TGCGCCAGCAGCCAACGAACCGGGACAGGGTATTACGAGCAGTACTTC.

J is TRBJ2-1 and V is TRBV9, with D maybe TRBD2 (6 bases). The V and J ends lost 0 bases and 4 bases respectively, with 11 bases between them. The germline V gene encodes CDR1 SGDLS and CDR2 YYNGEE. This CDR3 spans 15 amino acids. In nucleotides, the CDR3 is TGTGCCAGCAGCGTAGTAGCGGCGACATACAATGAGCAGTTCTTC. Translation: CASSVVAATYNEQFF.

The chain carries TRBV11-2 and TRBJ2-5; D is possibly TRBD1 (6 bases). Germline loops: CDR1 SGHAT, CDR2 FQNNGV. V was trimmed by 3 bases and J by 5 bases, leaving 22 bases between them. CDR3 length: 17 amino acids. In DNA, the CDR3 is TGTGCCAGCAGCTTCCCTAGGGGCAGGGGTGGGTGGGAGACCCAGTACTTC. Translating it yields CASSFPRGRGGWETQYF. The complete variable domain, with remaining parts taken from reference TRBV11-2 and TRBJ2-5, reads EAGVAQSPRYKIIEKRQSVAFWCNPISGHATLYWYQQILGQGPKLLIQFQNNGVVDDSQLPKDRFSAERLKGVDSTLKIQPAKLEDSAVYLCASSFPRGRGGWETQYFGPGTRLLVL.

This clonotype was counted ten times or more. The CDR3 sequence: CASSFGAATDTQYF. CDR3 DNA: TGTGCCAGCAGTTTCGGCGCAGCCACAGATACGCAGTATTTT. The chain employs TRBV6-2 or TRBV6-3 and TRBJ2-3, with D hard to call. This CDR3 is built from 14 residues. V lost 4 bases, J lost 2 bases, and 10 bases lay in between. Looked up from germline, CDR1 is MNHEY and CDR2 is SVGEGT.

This clonotype was detected only a few times. This chain joins TRBV10-3 and TRBJ2-1; 10 bases fit TRBD2. Germline CDR1 is ENHRY and CDR2 is SYGVKD. The ends lost 4 bases at V and 8 bases at J; junction bases unmatched: 17. The CDR3 has 18 residues. For the CDR3, the DNA is TGTGCCATCAGTGGGAGCTTTCGTAGCGGGGGGAAAGGGGATGAGCAGTTCTTC. Protein product: CAISGSFRSGGKGDEQFF.

The CDR3 coding sequence is TGTGCCAGCTCACAGGGACAGGGCTTCTCCTACAATGAGCAGTTCTTC. Translating gives CASSQGQGFSYNEQFF. The rearrangement links TRBV18 to TRBJ2-1; 9 nucleotides line up with TRBD1. This CDR3 is built from 16 residues. Germline loops: CDR1 KGHSH, CDR2 LQKENI. The V gene end was trimmed by 4 bases and the J gene end by 0 bases; junction bases not matched to a gene: 4.

Only a few counts were recorded for this clonotype. The chain combines TRBV14 with TRBJ2-5, with D maybe TRBD1 (6 bases). Trimming stripped 1 base from V and 7 bases from J, with 13 bases between. This CDR3 has 14 residues. CDR1 is SGHDN and CDR2 is FVKESK in the germline V gene. CDR3: CASSQGRQGRTQYF. The CDR3 DNA reads TGTGCCAGCAGCCAAGGCCGCCAGGGGAGGACCCAGTACTTC.

The chain is built from TRBV7-9 and TRBJ2-1, with no clear D. Germline assignment: CDR1 SEHNR and CDR2 FQNEAQ (reference sequence). The CDR3 sequence is 12 residues long. Between the trimmed V and J ends, which lost 4 bases and 7 bases, there was a span of 8 bases. Here the CDR3 DNA reads TGTGCCAGCAGCTCTACGTGGAATGAGCAGTTCTTC. Its translation is CASSSTWNEQFF.

This clonotype was counted between two and nine times. In nucleotides, the CDR3 is TGTGCCAGTAGTATCGTCCAGGGCCAAGAGACCCAGTACTTC. Its protein product is CASSIVQGQETQYF. The chain carries TRBV19 and TRBJ2-5; maybe TRBD1 (5 bases). Germline V gene data show CDR1 as LNHDA and CDR2 as SQIVND (reference sequence). V was pared by 3 bases and J by 1 base, with 9 bases between. This CDR3 comprises 14 residues.

In this sample, this clonotype turned up a few times. CDR3 residues: CSAQGEGRRNEQFF. The DNA for the CDR3 is TGCAGTGCTCAGGGAGAGGGTCGGAGGAATGAGCAGTTCTTC. V usage is TRBV20-1 and J usage is TRBJ2-1; D assignment may be TRBD1 or TRBD2 (5 bases each). The CDR3 covers 14 residues. V lost 5 bases and J 7 bases, leaving 18 bases between the germline ends. The germline V gene has CDR1 DFQATT and CDR2 SNEGSKA (reference sequence).

This clonotype has only a few counts. The chain recombines TRBV20-1 with TRBJ1-5, with 9 bases matching TRBD1. The CDR3 length is 14 residues. CDR1 and CDR2 (germline): DFQATT, SNEGSKA (reference sequence). With 5 bases clipped from V and 4 bases from J, the junction kept 6 bases outside the gene matches. CDR3 coding DNA: TGCAGTGCTGGGGACAGGGCTCCGAATCAGCCCCAGCATTTT. Its protein product is CSAGDRAPNQPQHF.

The rearrangement joins TRBV20-1 to TRBJ1-1, with D unclear. In germline, CDR1 is DFQATT, CDR2 SNEGSKA (reference sequence). V dropped 0 bases and J dropped 2 bases, with 10 bases sitting between them. The CDR3 has 14 amino acids. The CDR3 protein is CSARDLGSNTEAFF. Written as DNA, the CDR3 is TGCAGTGCTAGAGATCTGGGGAGTAACACTGAAGCTTTCTTT.

This clonotype was counted only a few times. The chain joins TRBV29-1 to TRBJ2-1; 7 bases map to TRBD1. Germline-derived CDR1 and CDR2 are SQVTM and ANQGSEA. The CDR3 is 15 amino acids. V lost 7 bases and J lost 6; bases outside the gene matches: 15. The CDR3 loop reads CSATKAGGFGNEQFF. CDR3 nucleotides: TGCAGCGCCACAAAGGCAGGGGGATTTGGCAATGAGCAGTTCTTC.

This clonotype was counted many times. This rearrangement joins TRBV5-1 to TRBJ1-2; TRBD1 matches at 9 bases. V gave up 0 bases and J gave up 8 bases; unmatched junction bases: 5. Germline-derived CDR1 and CDR2 are SGHRS and YFSETQ. The CDR3 is 14 residues long. The CDR3 here is CASSLADRGTGYTF. CDR3 nucleotides: TGCGCCAGCAGCTTGGCCGACAGGGGGACGGGCTACACCTTC. Looking up the rest from reference TRBV5-1 and TRBJ1-2 gives the full variable domain: KAGVTQTPRYLIKTRGQQVTLSCSPISGHRSVSWYQQTPGQGLQFLFEYFSETQRNKGNFPGRFSGRQFSNSRSEMNVSTLELGDSALYLCASSLADRGTGYTFGSGTRLTVV.

The rearrangement joins TRBV20-1 to TRBJ2-3; tentatively, D is TRBD1 (5 bases). Germline-derived CDR1 and CDR2 are DFQATT and SNEGSKA (reference sequence). V was trimmed by 6 bases and J by 1 base, leaving 11 bases between them. The length of the CDR3 is 13 residues. CDR3 loop: CSAAGAGTDTQYF. CDR3 coding DNA: TGCAGTGCGGCTGGGGCCGGCACAGATACGCAGTATTTT.

This clonotype was found many times. The rearrangement joins TRBV5-5 to TRBJ1-1; D may be TRBD1 (5 bases). With 4 bases removed from V and 1 base from J, the gap between germline ends came to 14 bases. The CDR3 is 15 residues long. Germline CDR1 and CDR2: SGHKS and YYEKEE (reference sequence). CDR3 region: CASSEARGENTEAFF. In DNA form, the CDR3 reads TGTGCCAGCAGCGAGGCAAGGGGCGAGAACACTGAAGCTTTCTTT.

This clonotype was seen once. The CDR3 sequence is CASSYGASGGSTDTQYF. DNA of the CDR3: TGTGCCAGCAGTTACGGGGCTAGCGGGGGGTCCACAGATACGCAGTATTTT. This chain uses TRBV6-5 with TRBJ2-3; TRBD2 matches 11 bases. The CDR3 extends over 17 amino acids. V lost 2 bases, J lost 2 bases, and 6 bases stayed unmatched. CDR1 MNHEY and CDR2 SVGAGI come from the germline V gene.

This clonotype was seen repeatedly, ten times or more. This chain connects TRBV20-1 to TRBJ2-1; D might be TRBD2 (5 bases). Germline CDR1 reads DFQATT; CDR2 reads SNEGSKA (reference sequence). This CDR3 has 13 amino acids. The V and J ends lost 6 bases and 5 bases respectively, with 14 bases between them. CDR3 DNA sequence: TGCAGTGCCACCGCACTAGGAAACAATGAGCAGTTCTTC. This codes for CSATALGNNEQFF.

This clonotype was seen ten or more times. This sequence joins TRBV5-1 and TRBJ2-1; the D is unclear. V was cut by 0 bases and J by 6 bases, with 7 bases left in between. The CDR3 is 13 amino acids. Germline CDR1 and CDR2: SGHRS and YFSETQ. Here the CDR3 DNA reads TGCGCCAGCAGCTTGGAGGCCCGCAATGAGCAGTTCTTC. Protein sequence: CASSLEARNEQFF.

This clonotype was observed many times. This chain connects TRBV7-9 to TRBJ2-7; possible D gene TRBD1, 6 bases. V was trimmed by 3 bases and J by 5 bases, leaving 11 bases between them. The CDR3 sequence is 13 residues long. The germline V gene has CDR1 SEHNR and CDR2 FQNEAQ (reference sequence). The CDR3 DNA reads as TGTGCCAGCAGCTTCTCAGGGGCCAACGAGCAGTACTTC. Amino acid sequence: CASSFSGANEQYF.

V usage is TRBV27 and J usage is TRBJ2-7, with 12 bases lining up with TRBD2. V dropped 6 bases and J dropped 8; count of bases not matched to a gene: 17. Germline V gene data show CDR1 as MNHEY and CDR2 as SMNVEV (reference sequence). The CDR3 contains 17 residues. The chain's CDR3 is CASSKGTSGRSLEQQYF. The CDR3 region has the DNA TGTGCCAGCAGCAAAGGGACTAGCGGGCGATCCCTAGAACAGCAGTACTTC.

This chain uses TRBV30 with TRBJ2-2; the D is unclear. In germline, CDR1 is GTSNPN, CDR2 SVGIG (reference sequence). Trimming took off 3 bases at V and 6 bases at J, with 14 bases between the two ends. This CDR3 is built from 14 residues. This CDR3 is CAWRRATIAGELFF. In nucleotides, the CDR3 is TGTGCCTGGAGAAGGGCCACGATCGCCGGGGAGCTGTTTTTT. The full variable domain, rest sourced from reference TRBV30 and TRBJ2-2, is SQTIHQWPATLVQPVGSPLSLECTVEGTSNPNLYWYRQAAGRGLQLLFYSVGIGQISSEVPQNLSASRPQDRQFILSSKKLLLSDSGFYLCAWRRATIAGELFFGEGSRLTVL.